One sample yielded the 8 T cell receptor beta chains listed below, sequenced in a study of breast tumors, draining lymph nodes, adjacent tissues. TCRdb reanalysed the multiplex PCR reads using MiXCR and keeps one entry per CDR3 protein. The sample holds some 120,000 distinct CDR3 sequences, 20% to 25% seen once. Samples came from axillary lymph nodes draining the breast cancer. The sample consisted of axillary lymph node tissue. The receptors originated from a female donor with breast cancer. Some clones in this sample may be carry-over from other donors' samples.

This clonotype was seen many times. This chain joins TRBV4-2 and TRBJ2-5; 14 positions match TRBD2. V shed 0 bases and J 1 base; nucleotides not matched to a gene: 7. The CDR3 is 19 amino acids. CDR1 is LGHNA, CDR2 YNFKEQ, per germline. The CDR3 bases are TGTGCCAGCAGCCAAGAGGCCGGACTAGCGGGAGGACCCCAAGAGACCCAGTACTTC. Translation: CASSQEAGLAGGPQETQYF.

Many counts were recorded for this clonotype. J is TRBJ2-7 and V is TRBV13, with 8 bases lining up with TRBD1. J was trimmed by 2 bases and V by 5 bases; bases with no gene match: 5. Germline lookup yields CDR1 PRHDT and CDR2 FYEKMQ (reference sequence). This CDR3 region has 14 residues. DNA of the CDR3: TGTGCCAGCAGCCCACGGACAGGGACCTACGAGCAGTACTTC. Translating it yields CASSPRTGTYEQYF.

Turning to this clonotype: A much larger clone lies a single base off, so this may be a read error. This chain connects TRBV29-1 to TRBJ2-1, with D perhaps TRBD2 (5 bases). The ends were cut back, 1 base at V and 0 bases at J, with 10 bases in the middle. The CDR3 is 15 residues long. Germline CDR1 is SQVTM and CDR2 is ANQGSEA. The CDR3 reads CSVEGEWSSYNEQFF. The CDR3 nucleotides read TGCAGCGTTGAAGGGGAGTGGTCCTCCTACAATGAGCAGTTCTTC.

To note about this clonotype: A much larger clone lies a single base off, so this may be a read error. The chain combines TRBV3-1 with TRBJ2-7, with D perhaps TRBD2 (6 bases). This CDR3 is 14 amino acids long. V dropped 4 bases and J dropped 7 bases, with 17 bases sitting between them. Germline V CDR1 and CDR2: LGHDT, YNNKEL (reference sequence). The CDR3 nucleotides are TGTGCCAGCAGCCGAGGTCCGGGAGCGCGGGAGCAGTACTTC. Protein product: CASSRGPGAREQYF.

At least ten counts were recorded for this clonotype. The V call is TRBV7-9, the J call TRBJ1-3; D is uncertain. The CDR3 contains 14 residues. Germline loops: CDR1 SEHNR, CDR2 FQNEAQ (reference sequence). V lost 2 bases, J lost 4 bases, and 9 bases lay in between. CDR3 DNA sequence: TGTGCCAGCAGCTTAACAGTTTCCGGAAACACCATATATTTT. It yields the protein CASSLTVSGNTIYF.

This clonotype was observed many times. The chain couples TRBV10-3 to TRBJ2-3, with 11 positions matching TRBD1. In germline, CDR1 is ENHRY, CDR2 SYGVKD. V was clipped by 6 bases and J by 6 bases; unmatched bases: 14. The CDR3 contains 17 residues. CDR3: CAISGHSGTGGVDTQYF. The CDR3 nucleotides read TGTGCCATCAGCGGCCATTCCGGGACAGGGGGAGTGGATACGCAGTATTTT.

This clonotype was found a few times. This rearrangement joins TRBV28 to TRBJ1-5; TRBD1 is a possible D gene (6 bases). The V gene's germline CDR1 is MDHEN and CDR2 SYDVKM. V lost 6 bases, J lost 7 bases, and 16 bases lay in between. This CDR3 comprises 14 residues. The CDR3, as DNA: TGTGCCAGCAGGCCGGGACACGCCGGGCAGCCCCAGCATTTT. Translation: CASRPGHAGQPQHF.

Note on this clonotype: This may arise from a read error, as a much more abundant clone is one base away. The chain joins TRBV9 to TRBJ2-3, with 7 positions matching TRBD2. Germline V gene data show CDR1 as SGDLS and CDR2 as YYNGEE. CDR3 length: 14 amino acids. Here the CDR3 reads CAGSVVGGADTQYF. CDR3 bases: TGTGCCGGCAGCGTAGTTGGGGGGGCAGATACGCAGTATTTT. The variable domain in full, completed from reference TRBV9 and TRBJ2-3, reads DSGVTQTPKHLITATGQRVTLRCSPRSGDLSVYWYQQSLDQGLQFLIQYYNGEERAKGNILERFSAQQFPDLHSELNLSSLELGDSALYFCAGSVVGGADTQYFGPGTRLTVL.